This TCR beta chain was obtained from a study of T cells in Graves' hyperthyroidism and ophthalmopathy. Study outcomes and limitations: Ophthalmopathy was model-predicted a median roughly 6.2 months pre-onset.

To note about this clonotype: The antigen is unknown.

The CDR3 has 12 amino acids. Between the trimmed V and J ends, which lost 8 bases and 1 base, there was a span of 8 bases. Germline loops: CDR1 ENHRY, CDR2 SYGVKD. RNA transcripts were the template for amplifying TCR beta CDR3 regions. The HTBI set primed first-round TCR CDR3 RT-PCR. TCRdb analysed the multiplex PCR reads with MiXCR anew, one entry per CDR3 protein. The table lists just over 550,000 distinct CDR3 sequences, approximately 44% of them singletons. This clonotype was sampled from a woman between 18 and 30 years old with Graves' hyperthyroidism. This rearrangement joins TRBV10-3 to TRBJ1-1, with D unresolved. Source material: peripheral blood or thyroid tissue (not recorded which). The CDR3 loop reads CAILKPNTEAFF. Here the CDR3 DNA reads TGTGCCATCCTTAAACCGAACACTGAAGCTTTCTTT.